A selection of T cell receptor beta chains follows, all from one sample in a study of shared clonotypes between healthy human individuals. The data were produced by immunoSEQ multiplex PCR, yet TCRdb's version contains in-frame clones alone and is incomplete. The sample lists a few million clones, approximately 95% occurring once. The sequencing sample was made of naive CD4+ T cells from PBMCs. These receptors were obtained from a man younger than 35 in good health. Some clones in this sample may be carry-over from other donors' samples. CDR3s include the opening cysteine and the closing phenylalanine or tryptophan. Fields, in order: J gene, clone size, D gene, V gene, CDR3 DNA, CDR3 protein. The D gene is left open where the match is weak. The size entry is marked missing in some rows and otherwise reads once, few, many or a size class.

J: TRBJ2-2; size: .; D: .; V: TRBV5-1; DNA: TGCGCCAGCAGCACCGGACTTCAGACCGGGGAGCTGTTTTTT; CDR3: CASSTGLQTGELFF
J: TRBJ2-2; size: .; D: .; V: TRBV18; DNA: TGTGCCAGCTCACCACGACAGGAGAACACCGGGGAGCTGTTTTTT; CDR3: CASSPRQENTGELFF
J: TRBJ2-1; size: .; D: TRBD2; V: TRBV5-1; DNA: TGCGCCAGCAGCTTAAGCGGGAGAGGCAATGAGCAGTTCTTC; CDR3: CASSLSGRGNEQFF
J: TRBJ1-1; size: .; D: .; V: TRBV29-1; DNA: TGCAGCGTTCGCATCTATAGGAACACTGAAGCTTTCTTT; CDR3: CSVRIYRNTEAFF
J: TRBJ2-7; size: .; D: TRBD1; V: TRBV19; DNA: TGTGCCAGTAGTGATCCCGGGACAGGGGCCGGGGGGAACTACGAGCAGTACTTC; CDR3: CASSDPGTGAGGNYEQYF
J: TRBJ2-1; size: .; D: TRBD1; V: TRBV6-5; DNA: TGTGCCAGCAGTACGAGGGACAGGGGTCGATATGAGCAGTTCTTC; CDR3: CASSTRDRGRYEQFF
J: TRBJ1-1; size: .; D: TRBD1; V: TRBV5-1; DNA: TGCGCCAGCAACCGAGGGGACCCAGGGGGAGAAGCTTTCTTT; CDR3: CASNRGDPGGEAFF
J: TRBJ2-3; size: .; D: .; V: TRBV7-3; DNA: TGTGCCAGCAGCTTAAGAGGGGCCGGCACAGATACGCAGTATTTT; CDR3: CASSLRGAGTDTQYF
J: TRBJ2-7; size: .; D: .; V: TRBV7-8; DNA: .; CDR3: CASSLAGPSGQGSYEQYF
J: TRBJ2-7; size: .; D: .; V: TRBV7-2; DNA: TGTGCCAGCAGATCCCGCCGAGGCAGGGACGAGCAGTACTTC; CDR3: CASRSRRGRDEQYF
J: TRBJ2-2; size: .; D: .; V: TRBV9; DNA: TGTGCCAGCAGCACGACCGGGACTCCCTACACCGGGGAGCTGTTTTTT; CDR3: CASSTTGTPYTGELFF
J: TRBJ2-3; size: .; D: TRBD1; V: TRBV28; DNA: TGTGCCAGCAGCCCCACCAGGGGGCGGGATACGCAGTATTTT; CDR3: CASSPTRGRDTQYF
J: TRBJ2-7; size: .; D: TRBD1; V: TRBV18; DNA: TGTGCCAGCTCACCACAAACCGGGACAGGGGGCCGTGTGAGACTCTACGAGCAGTACTTC; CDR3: CASSPQTGTGGRVRLYEQYF
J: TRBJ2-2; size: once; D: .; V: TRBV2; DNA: TGTGCCAGCAGTGAGTTTACTGAAGGGGAGCTGTTTTTT; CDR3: CASSEFTEGELFF
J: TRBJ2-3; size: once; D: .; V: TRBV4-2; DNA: TGTGCCAGCAGCCAAGCCGATACGCAGTATTTT; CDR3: CASSQADTQYF
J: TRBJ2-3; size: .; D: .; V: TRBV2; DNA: TGTGCCAGCGCCCCCACAGATACGCAGTATTTT; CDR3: CASAPTDTQYF
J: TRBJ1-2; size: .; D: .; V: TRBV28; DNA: TGTGCCAGCAGCTTAACAGGCAACTATGGCTACACCTTC; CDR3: CASSLTGNYGYTF
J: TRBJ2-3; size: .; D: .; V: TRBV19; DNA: TGTGCCAGTAGTCAGGGATATGGCACAGATACGCAGTATTTT; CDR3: CASSQGYGTDTQYF
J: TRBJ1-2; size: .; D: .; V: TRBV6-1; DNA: TGTGCCAGCAGTCAGGGGCCTCTTGGCTACACCTTC; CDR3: CASSQGPLGYTF
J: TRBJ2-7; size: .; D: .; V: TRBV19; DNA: TGTGCCAGTAGTATAGAGACGGGGACCTACGAGCAGTACTTC; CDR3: CASSIETGTYEQYF
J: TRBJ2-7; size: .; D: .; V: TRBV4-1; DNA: TGCGCCAGCAGCCAACTAGGCTACGAGCAGTACTTC; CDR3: CASSQLGYEQYF
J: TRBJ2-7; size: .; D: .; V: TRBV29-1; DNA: TGCAGCGTTGGGTCCTTCTACGAGCAGTACTTC; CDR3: CSVGSFYEQYF
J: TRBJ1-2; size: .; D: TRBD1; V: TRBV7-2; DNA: TGTGCCAGCAGGAGAACCTCAGGGGGATCGAACTATGGCTACACCTTC; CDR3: CASRRTSGGSNYGYTF
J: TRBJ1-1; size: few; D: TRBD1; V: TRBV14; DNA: TGTGCCAGCAGCCAGCAAACCCCGGGACAGGCTGAAGCTTTCTTT; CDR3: CASSQQTPGQAEAFF
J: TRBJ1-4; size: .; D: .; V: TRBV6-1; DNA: TGTGCCAGCAGTAAGACAGAGCCCAGGGAAAAACTGTTTTTT; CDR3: CASSKTEPREKLFF
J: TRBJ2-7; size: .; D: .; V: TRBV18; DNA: TGTGCCAGCTCACCAGGAACGTTTCGAGGCGAGCAGTACTTC; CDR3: CASSPGTFRGEQYF
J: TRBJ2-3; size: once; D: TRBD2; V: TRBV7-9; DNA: TGTGCCAGCAGCCCAGGACTAGCGGGAGTTTCGGATACGCAGTATTTT; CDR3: CASSPGLAGVSDTQYF
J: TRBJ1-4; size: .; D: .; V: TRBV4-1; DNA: TGCGCCAGCAGCTCAAGGTCGTGGCTAACTAATGAAAAACTGTTTTTT; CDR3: CASSSRSWLTNEKLFF
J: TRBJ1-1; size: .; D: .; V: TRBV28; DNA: TGTGCCAGCAGATCCGGGTACAGCGACACTGAAGCTTTCTTT; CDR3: CASRSGYSDTEAFF
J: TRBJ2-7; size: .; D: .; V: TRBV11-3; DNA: TGTGCCAGCAGCTCAGGACAGAATTACGAGCAGTACTTC; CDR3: CASSSGQNYEQYF
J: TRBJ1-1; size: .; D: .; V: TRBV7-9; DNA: TGTGCCAGCAGCGAGCGGGGGGACACTGAAGCTTTCTTT; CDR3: CASSERGDTEAFF
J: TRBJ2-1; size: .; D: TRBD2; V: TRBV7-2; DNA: TGTGCCAGCAGCTTAGCAGCGGGAGGGTATAGTGAGCAGTTCTTC; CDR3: CASSLAAGGYSEQFF
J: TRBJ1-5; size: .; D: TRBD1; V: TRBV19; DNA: TGTGCCAGCCGTCCTAGGACAGGGGGTCCAGAGCCCCAGCATTTT; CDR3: CASRPRTGGPEPQHF
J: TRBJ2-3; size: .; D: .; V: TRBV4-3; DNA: TGCGCCAGCAGCGGCGGTCCTTACACAGATACGCAGTATTTT; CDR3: CASSGGPYTDTQYF
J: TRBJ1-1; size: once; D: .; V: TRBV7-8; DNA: TGTGCCAGCAGCTTAAGGACAGTGAACACTGAAGCTTTCTTT; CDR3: CASSLRTVNTEAFF
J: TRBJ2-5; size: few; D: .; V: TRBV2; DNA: TGTGCCAGCAGTGTAGGGCCCGGTCCCCAGTACTTC; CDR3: CASSVGPGPQYF
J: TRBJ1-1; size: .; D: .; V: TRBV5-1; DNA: TGCGCCAGCAGCTTGGCCGCAGGGCCGAACACTGAAGCTTTCTTT; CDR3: CASSLAAGPNTEAFF
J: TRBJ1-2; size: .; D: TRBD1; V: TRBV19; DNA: TGTGCCAGTAGTGGGGACAGAGCTAACTATGGCTACACCTTC; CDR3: CASSGDRANYGYTF